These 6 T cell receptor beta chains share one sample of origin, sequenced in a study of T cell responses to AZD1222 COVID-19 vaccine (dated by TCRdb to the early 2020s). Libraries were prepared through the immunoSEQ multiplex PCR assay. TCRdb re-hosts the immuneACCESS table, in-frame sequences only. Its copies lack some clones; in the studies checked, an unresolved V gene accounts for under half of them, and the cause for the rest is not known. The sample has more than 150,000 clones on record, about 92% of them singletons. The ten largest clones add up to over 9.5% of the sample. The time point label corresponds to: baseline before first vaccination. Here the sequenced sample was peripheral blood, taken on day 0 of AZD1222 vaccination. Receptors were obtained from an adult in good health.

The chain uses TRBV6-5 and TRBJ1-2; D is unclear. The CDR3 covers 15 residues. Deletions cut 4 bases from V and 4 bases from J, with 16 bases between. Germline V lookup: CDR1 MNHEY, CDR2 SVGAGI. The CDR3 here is CASSSTVGPGYGYTF. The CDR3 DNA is TGTGCCAGCAGTTCGACGGTGGGCCCGGGCTATGGCTACACCTTC.

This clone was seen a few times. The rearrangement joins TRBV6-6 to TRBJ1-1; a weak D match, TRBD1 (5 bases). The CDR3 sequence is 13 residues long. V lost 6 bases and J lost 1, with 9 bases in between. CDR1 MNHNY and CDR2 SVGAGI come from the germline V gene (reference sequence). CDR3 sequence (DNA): TGTGCCAGCAGGATTCAGGGGAACACTGAAGCTTTCTTT. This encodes CASRIQGNTEAFF.

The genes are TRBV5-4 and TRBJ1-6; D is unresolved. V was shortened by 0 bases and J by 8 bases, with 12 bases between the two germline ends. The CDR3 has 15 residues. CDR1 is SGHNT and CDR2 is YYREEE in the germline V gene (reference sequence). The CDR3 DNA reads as TGTGCCAGCAGCTTGGAACGTCGTCGGGATTCACCCCTCCACTTT. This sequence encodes CASSLERRRDSPLHF.

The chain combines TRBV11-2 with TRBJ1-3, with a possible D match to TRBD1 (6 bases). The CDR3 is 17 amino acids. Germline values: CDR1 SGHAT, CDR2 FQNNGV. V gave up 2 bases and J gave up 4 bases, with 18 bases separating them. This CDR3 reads CASSLSHTGSSGNTIYF. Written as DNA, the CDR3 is TGTGCCAGCAGCTTAAGTCACACAGGGTCAAGCGGAAACACCATATATTTT.

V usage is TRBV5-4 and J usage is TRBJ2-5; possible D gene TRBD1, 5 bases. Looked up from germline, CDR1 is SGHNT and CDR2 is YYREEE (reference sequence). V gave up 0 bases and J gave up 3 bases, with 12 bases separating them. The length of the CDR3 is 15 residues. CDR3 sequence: CASSLGQGFEETQYF. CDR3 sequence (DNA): TGTGCCAGCAGCTTGGGCCAGGGTTTCGAAGAGACCCAGTACTTC.

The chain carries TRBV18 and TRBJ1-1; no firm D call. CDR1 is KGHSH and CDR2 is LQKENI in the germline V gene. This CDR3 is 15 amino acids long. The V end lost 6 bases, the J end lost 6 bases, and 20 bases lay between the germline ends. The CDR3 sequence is CASSPPGLGSSEAFF. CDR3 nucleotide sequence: TGTGCCAGCTCGCCCCCTGGCCTCGGTAGTTCTGAAGCTTTCTTT. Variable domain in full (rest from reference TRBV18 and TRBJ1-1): NAGVMQNPRHLVRRRGQEARLRCSPMKGHSHVYWYRQLPEEGLKFMVYLQKENIIDESGMPKERFSAEFPKEGPSILRIQQVVRGDSAAYFCASSPPGLGSSEAFFGQGTRLTVV.